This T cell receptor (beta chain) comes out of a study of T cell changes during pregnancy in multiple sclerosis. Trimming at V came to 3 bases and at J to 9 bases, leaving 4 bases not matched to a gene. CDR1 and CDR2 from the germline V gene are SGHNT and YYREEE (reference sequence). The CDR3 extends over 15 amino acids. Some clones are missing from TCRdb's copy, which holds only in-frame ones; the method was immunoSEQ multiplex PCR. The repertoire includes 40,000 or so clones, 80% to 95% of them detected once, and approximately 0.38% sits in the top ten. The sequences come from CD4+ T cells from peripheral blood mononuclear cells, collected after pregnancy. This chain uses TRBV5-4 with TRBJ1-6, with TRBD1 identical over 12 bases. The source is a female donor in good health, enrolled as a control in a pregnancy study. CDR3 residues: CASSSPGQGASPLHF. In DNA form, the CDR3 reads TGTGCCAGCAGCTCCCCGGGACAGGGGGCTTCACCCCTCCACTTT.